The following is a TCR beta chain sequence with its context. Its antigen remains unknown. Time point defined: baseline, week 1 (first vaccination visit). Treatment meaning: pre-vaccination baseline after standard-of-care therapy. The entry originates in a study of a mutant IDH1 vaccine in newly diagnosed glioma. Study observations and caveats: Across multiple MHC alleles, 93.3% of patients had vaccine-induced responses.

CDR3 length equals 14 residues. Trimming removed 3 bases at V and 5 bases at J, with 11 bases between. CDR1 SGHAT and CDR2 FQNNGV come from the germline V gene. Profiled with immunoSEQ multiplex PCR; TCRdb holds only in-frame clones, not every one. The sample holds some 15,000 clones, about 80% seen once. The receptor was derived from a man in his forties with glioma. Specimen: PBMCs, collected from a glioma patient treated with radiotherapy, temozolomide or both. The genes are TRBV11-2 and TRBJ2-1; D remains ambiguous. The CDR3 nucleotides read TGTGCCAGCAGCTTTTTCGGACCAAACAATGAGCAGTTCTTC. Amino acids: CASSFFGPNNEQFF.